This is a list of T cell receptor beta chains from one sample in a study of blood T cell repertoires in COVID-19. The method was immunoSEQ multiplex PCR; TCRdb's version includes in-frame clones alone and lacks a portion of them. The data show approximately 74,000 clones, roughly 80% seen once. Sequencing used peripheral blood. These receptors came from a woman older than 75 with active or convalescent COVID-19. Each CDR3 is given with its conserved first and last residue. The order of the fields is D gene, J gene, V gene, clone size, CDR3 protein, CDR3 DNA. The D gene is left open where the match is weak. A clone size is listed for some rows: how often the clone was seen (once, few, many), or a class if it is expanded.

d_gene: TRBD1
j_gene: TRBJ2-5
v_gene: TRBV28
abundance: -
CDR3aa: CASSSRQGIQETQYF
CDR3nt: TGTGCCAGCAGTTCCCGACAGGGGATTCAAGAGACCCAGTACTTC

d_gene: -
j_gene: TRBJ2-5
v_gene: TRBV11-2
abundance: -
CDR3aa: CASSTLELVETQYF
CDR3nt: TGTGCCAGCAGCACGCTCGAGCTTGTGGAGACCCAGTACTTC

d_gene: -
j_gene: TRBJ1-4
v_gene: TRBV6-5
abundance: -
CDR3aa: CASSHRATNEKLFF
CDR3nt: TGTGCCAGCTCCCACAGGGCAACTAATGAAAAACTGTTTTTT

d_gene: -
j_gene: TRBJ1-4
v_gene: TRBV29-1
abundance: -
CDR3aa: CSVRGEGEKLFF
CDR3nt: TGCAGCGTCAGAGGGGAGGGTGAAAAACTGTTTTTT

d_gene: -
j_gene: TRBJ2-5
v_gene: TRBV30
abundance: once
CDR3aa: CAWSRSWKETQYF
CDR3nt: TGTGCCTGGAGTAGGAGCTGGAAGGAGACCCAGTACTTC

d_gene: -
j_gene: TRBJ1-1
v_gene: TRBV11-1
abundance: -
CDR3aa: CASSSNTRNTEAFF
CDR3nt: TGTGCCAGCAGCTCCAACACTAGAAACACTGAAGCTTTCTTT

d_gene: -
j_gene: TRBJ2-1
v_gene: TRBV11-3
abundance: -
CDR3aa: CASSLIGSSEQFF
CDR3nt: TGTGCCAGCAGCTTAATAGGCTCTAGTGAGCAGTTCTTC

d_gene: -
j_gene: TRBJ2-2
v_gene: TRBV2
abundance: -
CDR3aa: CASGQPSPGELFF
CDR3nt: TGTGCCAGCGGACAGCCCTCCCCCGGGGAGCTGTTTTTT

d_gene: -
j_gene: TRBJ1-2
v_gene: TRBV4-1
abundance: many
CDR3aa: CASSQEFRGRRSNYGYTF
CDR3nt: TGCGCCAGCAGCCAAGAATTCAGGGGTCGGCGATCTAACTATGGCTACACCTTC

d_gene: -
j_gene: TRBJ1-5
v_gene: TRBV14
abundance: -
CDR3aa: CASSDDGARQGNQPQHF
CDR3nt: TGTGCCAGCAGCGACGACGGCGCCCGCCAGGGGAATCAGCCCCAGCATTTT

d_gene: TRBD2
j_gene: TRBJ2-5
v_gene: TRBV7-3
abundance: few
CDR3aa: CASSLNGLAGGKTQYF
CDR3nt: TGTGCCAGCAGCTTGAATGGACTAGCGGGAGGCAAGACCCAGTACTTC

d_gene: TRBD1
j_gene: TRBJ2-3
v_gene: TRBV6-4
abundance: few
CDR3aa: CASSGQGGTDTQYF
CDR3nt: TGTGCCAGCAGTGGGCAGGGGGGCACAGATACGCAGTATTTT

d_gene: -
j_gene: TRBJ2-7
v_gene: TRBV28
abundance: -
CDR3aa: CASTPYSGPYEQYF
CDR3nt: TGTGCCAGCACCCCCTACTCGGGTCCCTACGAGCAGTACTTC

d_gene: -
j_gene: TRBJ2-7
v_gene: TRBV3-1/TRBV3-2
abundance: -
CDR3aa: CASSQECRVSYEQYF
CDR3nt: TGTGCCAGCAGCCAAGAATGCAGGGTGAGCTACGAGCAGTACTTC

d_gene: TRBD1
j_gene: TRBJ1-2
v_gene: TRBV28
abundance: -
CDR3aa: CASSFTGQGNYGYTF
CDR3nt: TGTGCCAGCAGTTTCACGGGACAGGGGAACTATGGCTACACCTTC

d_gene: TRBD1
j_gene: TRBJ2-5
v_gene: TRBV5-1
abundance: -
CDR3aa: CASSFTPTGQETQYF
CDR3nt: TGCGCCAGCAGCTTTACCCCGACAGGGCAAGAGACCCAGTACTTC

d_gene: -
j_gene: TRBJ2-3
v_gene: TRBV4-2
abundance: -
CDR3aa: CASSQRDSVIDTQYF
CDR3nt: TGTGCCAGCAGCCAGCGGGATTCTGTTATCGATACGCAGTATTTT

d_gene: TRBD2
j_gene: TRBJ2-2
v_gene: TRBV5-1
abundance: -
CDR3aa: CASSLTSGRGTGELFF
CDR3nt: TGCGCCAGCAGCTTGACTAGCGGGAGAGGAACCGGGGAGCTGTTTTTT

d_gene: -
j_gene: TRBJ1-4
v_gene: TRBV6-2/TRBV6-3
abundance: -
CDR3aa: CASSYEGLKLFF
CDR3nt: TGTGCCAGCAGTTACGAGGGCTTAAAACTGTTTTTT

d_gene: TRBD1
j_gene: TRBJ1-5
v_gene: TRBV14
abundance: -
CDR3aa: CASSQEGQVRHQPQHF
CDR3nt: TGTGCCAGCAGCCAAGAGGGACAGGTTCGCCATCAGCCCCAGCATTTT

d_gene: -
j_gene: TRBJ2-2
v_gene: TRBV4-1
abundance: -
CDR3aa: CASSQNRGLLSLRTNTGELFF
CDR3nt: TGCGCCAGCAGCCAGAACCGAGGGCTCCTATCCCTTCGAACGAACACCGGGGAGCTGTTTTTT

d_gene: -
j_gene: TRBJ2-2
v_gene: TRBV7-7
abundance: few
CDR3aa: CASSRLTKNTGELFF
CDR3nt: TGTGCCAGCTCAAGACTAACCAAGAACACCGGGGAGCTGTTTTTT

d_gene: TRBD1
j_gene: TRBJ2-7
v_gene: TRBV9
abundance: -
CDR3aa: CASSVINRGHEQYF
CDR3nt: TGTGCCAGCAGCGTAATAAACAGGGGCCACGAGCAGTACTTC

d_gene: -
j_gene: TRBJ2-1
v_gene: TRBV28
abundance: once
CDR3aa: CASSLLTGGLSYNEQFF
CDR3nt: TGTGCCAGCAGTTTATTGACGGGGGGCCTGTCCTACAATGAGCAGTTCTTC

d_gene: TRBD2
j_gene: TRBJ2-4
v_gene: TRBV7-9
abundance: -
CDR3aa: CASSSSHAGDIQYF
CDR3nt: TGTGCCAGCAGCTCCTCACATGCGGGGGACATTCAGTACTTC

d_gene: -
j_gene: TRBJ1-2
v_gene: TRBV19
abundance: -
CDR3aa: CASGDRVNYGYTF
CDR3nt: TGTGCCAGTGGTGACCGGGTCAACTATGGCTACACCTTC

d_gene: -
j_gene: TRBJ1-1
v_gene: TRBV18
abundance: -
CDR3aa: CASSQTGDTEAFF
CDR3nt: TGTGCCAGCTCTCAAACAGGCGACACTGAAGCTTTCTTT

d_gene: -
j_gene: TRBJ2-3
v_gene: TRBV7-3
abundance: -
CDR3aa: CASSLSPPGIGGDTQYF
CDR3nt: TGTGCCAGCAGCTTAAGTCCCCCGGGTATTGGGGGGGATACGCAGTATTTT

d_gene: -
j_gene: TRBJ2-2
v_gene: TRBV3-1/TRBV3-2
abundance: -
CDR3aa: CASSQDYNTGELFF
CDR3nt: TGTGCCAGCAGCCAAGACTACAACACCGGGGAGCTGTTTTTT

d_gene: -
j_gene: TRBJ2-7
v_gene: TRBV7-8
abundance: -
CDR3aa: CASSLTSSSEQYF
CDR3nt: TGTGCCAGCAGCCTGACTAGTTCATCCGAGCAGTACTTC

d_gene: -
j_gene: TRBJ2-7
v_gene: TRBV10-3
abundance: -
CDR3aa: CAISESRYISYEQYF
CDR3nt: TGTGCCATCAGTGAGTCGAGATATATTTCCTACGAGCAGTACTTC

d_gene: TRBD1
j_gene: TRBJ2-7
v_gene: TRBV4-3
abundance: -
CDR3aa: CASSPGGKKQGYEQYF
CDR3nt: TGCGCCAGCAGCCCAGGGGGTAAAAAACAGGGATACGAGCAGTACTTC

d_gene: -
j_gene: TRBJ1-1
v_gene: TRBV7-9
abundance: -
CDR3aa: CASSPMVKSGTEAFF
CDR3nt: TGTGCCAGCAGCCCGATGGTGAAATCGGGCACTGAAGCTTTCTTT

d_gene: TRBD2
j_gene: TRBJ2-3
v_gene: TRBV14
abundance: -
CDR3aa: CASSQDRLAGGPRTDTQYF
CDR3nt: TGTGCCAGCAGCCAAGATCGACTAGCGGGAGGACCACGCACAGATACGCAGTATTTT

d_gene: -
j_gene: TRBJ2-1
v_gene: TRBV11-3
abundance: few
CDR3aa: CASSTSYNEQFF
CDR3nt: TGTGCCAGCTCCACGAGTTACAATGAGCAGTTCTTC

d_gene: TRBD1
j_gene: TRBJ1-5
v_gene: TRBV11-2
abundance: -
CDR3aa: CASSQGQEVRQPQHF
CDR3nt: TGTGCCAGCAGCCAGGGACAGGAGGTTCGGCAGCCCCAGCATTTT

d_gene: -
j_gene: TRBJ1-2
v_gene: TRBV7-2
abundance: -
CDR3aa: CASSLAPRAAYGYTF
CDR3nt: TGTGCCAGCAGCTTAGCCCCCAGGGCAGCTTATGGCTACACCTTC

d_gene: -
j_gene: TRBJ2-3
v_gene: TRBV5-1
abundance: -
CDR3aa: CASSFSGQFDTQYF
CDR3nt: TGCGCCAGCAGCTTTTCCGGACAGTTCGATACGCAGTATTTT

d_gene: -
j_gene: TRBJ1-2
v_gene: TRBV6-6
abundance: -
CDR3aa: CASRNRGGGDYGYTF
CDR3nt: TGTGCCAGCAGAAACCGAGGGGGAGGGGATTATGGCTACACCTTC

d_gene: TRBD1
j_gene: TRBJ1-6
v_gene: TRBV18
abundance: -
CDR3aa: CASSPKTGGNSPLHF
CDR3nt: TGTGCCAGCTCACCAAAGACAGGGGGTAATTCACCCCTCCACTTT

d_gene: -
j_gene: TRBJ2-1
v_gene: TRBV6-2/TRBV6-3
abundance: -
CDR3aa: CASSYMQVGLNEQFF
CDR3nt: TGTGCCAGCAGTTATATGCAGGTGGGACTCAATGAGCAGTTCTTC

d_gene: -
j_gene: TRBJ1-3
v_gene: TRBV28
abundance: -
CDR3aa: CASSLQLTSGNTIYF
CDR3nt: TGTGCCAGCAGTTTACAGTTAACCTCTGGAAACACCATATATTTT

d_gene: TRBD1
j_gene: TRBJ1-6
v_gene: TRBV7-8
abundance: -
CDR3aa: CASSLDRGTSPLHF
CDR3nt: TGTGCCAGCAGCTTAGACAGGGGGACTTCACCCCTCCACTTT

d_gene: -
j_gene: TRBJ2-1
v_gene: TRBV19
abundance: -
CDR3aa: CASSNGRGHNEQFF
CDR3nt: TGTGCCAGTAGTAACGGGCGGGGGCACAATGAGCAGTTCTTC

d_gene: -
j_gene: TRBJ1-2
v_gene: TRBV11-2
abundance: once
CDR3aa: CASSFQNSGVEGYTF
CDR3nt: TGTGCCAGCAGCTTCCAAAATTCAGGGGTTGAGGGCTACACCTTC

d_gene: TRBD2
j_gene: TRBJ2-1
v_gene: TRBV7-2
abundance: -
CDR3aa: CASSFRTSGYNEQFF
CDR3nt: TGTGCCAGCAGCTTCCGGACTAGCGGATACAATGAGCAGTTCTTC

d_gene: -
j_gene: TRBJ2-1
v_gene: TRBV6-2/TRBV6-3
abundance: -
CDR3aa: CASSYLVTEQFF
CDR3nt: TGTGCCAGCAGTTATCTAGTTACTGAGCAGTTCTTC

d_gene: TRBD1
j_gene: TRBJ2-7
v_gene: TRBV7-2
abundance: -
CDR3aa: CASSSSPGTGFSYEQYF
CDR3nt: TGTGCCAGCAGCTCCTCGCCCGGGACAGGGTTCTCCTACGAGCAGTACTTC

d_gene: TRBD1
j_gene: TRBJ2-5
v_gene: TRBV6-5
abundance: -
CDR3aa: CASKRQGAFSETQYF
CDR3nt: TGTGCCAGCAAAAGACAGGGGGCTTTCAGCGAGACCCAGTACTTC

d_gene: TRBD2
j_gene: TRBJ2-3
v_gene: TRBV23-1
abundance: -
CDR3aa: CASSQSDGPSGGPVSSSTDTQYF
CDR3nt: TGCGCCAGCAGTCAATCAGACGGTCCTAGCGGGGGCCCCGTTTCTTCTAGCACAGATACGCAGTATTTT

d_gene: -
j_gene: TRBJ1-1
v_gene: TRBV12-3/TRBV12-4
abundance: -
CDR3aa: CASSKQRNTEAFF
CDR3nt: TGTGCCAGCAGCAAACAGAGGAACACTGAAGCTTTCTTT

d_gene: TRBD1
j_gene: TRBJ1-2
v_gene: TRBV5-6
abundance: -
CDR3aa: CASNILRTQGQGNYGYTF
CDR3nt: TGTGCCAGCAACATATTACGCACCCAGGGACAGGGGAACTATGGCTACACCTTC